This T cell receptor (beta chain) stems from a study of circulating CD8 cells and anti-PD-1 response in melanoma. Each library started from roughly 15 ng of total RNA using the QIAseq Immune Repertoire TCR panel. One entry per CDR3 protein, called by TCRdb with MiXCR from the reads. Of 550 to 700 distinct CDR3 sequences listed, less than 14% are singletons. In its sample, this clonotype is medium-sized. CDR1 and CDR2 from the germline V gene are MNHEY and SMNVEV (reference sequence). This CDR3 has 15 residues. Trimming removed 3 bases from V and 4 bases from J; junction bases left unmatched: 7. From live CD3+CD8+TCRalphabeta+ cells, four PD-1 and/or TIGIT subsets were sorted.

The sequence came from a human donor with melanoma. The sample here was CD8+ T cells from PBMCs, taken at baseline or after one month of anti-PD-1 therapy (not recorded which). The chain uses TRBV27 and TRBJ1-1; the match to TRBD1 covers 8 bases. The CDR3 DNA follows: TGTGCCAGCAGTTTCAGGGGGCGCGGGGGCACTGAAGCTTTCTTT. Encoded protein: CASSFRGRGGTEAFF.